This entry concerns a single T cell receptor beta chain. This clonotype came up a few times. The target of this receptor is not known. The junction and the germline gene differ at one end; a read error may be behind it. The sample belongs to a study of glioma-infiltrating T cells (dated by TCRdb to 2016 to 2017). Background on the whole study: Low-grade gliomas were WHO grade II oligodendrogliomas or astrocytomas, and glioblastomas were WHO grade IV tumors sampled at initial rather than recurrent diagnosis. Sequencing coverage of roughly 4- to 11-fold of 750,000 to 1,000,000 peripheral T cells was targeted for blood libraries. The paired cohort was made up of three low-grade glioma patients, several primary glioblastoma patients and three non-glioma patients who contributed non-neoplastic brain tissue. To measure divergence between tissue and blood T-cell populations, each tissue-infiltrating repertoire was compared with the peripheral blood repertoire of the same patient. The study sequenced TCR alpha- and beta-chain repertoires from glioma tissue, from non-neoplastic brain tissue and from matched peripheral blood mononuclear cells. Before surgery, glioma patients were given dexamethasone for six or fewer days. The investigation overall reported the following: Group comparisons were based on small numbers of patients: three non-neoplastic, three low-grade glioma and seven to nine glioblastoma patients. Tissue and blood shared very few CDR3 sequences, a result attributed to high CDR3 diversity and limited sampling. Patients with low tissue-blood divergence were marked by a signature set of shared blood CDR3 motifs, and this signature set was depleted in highly divergent patients. VJ-independent divergence between tissue and blood was found to be below expectation in non-neoplastic patients but above expectation in all gliomas, particularly low-grade gliomas.

Surgical brain or tumor specimens were cryofrozen in liquid nitrogen immediately after resection, and peripheral blood cells were collected concurrently. The iRepertoire nested amplicon-rescue multiplex PCR (arm-PCR) platform was used to amplify TCR alpha and beta CDR3 regions from RNA. The input for one-step reverse transcription and amplification was roughly 95-450 ng of either tissue mRNA or PBMC total RNA. Following bead purification, Illumina adapters were added by a secondary multiplex PCR, and libraries between 200 and 400 bp were gel-purified. The libraries contained internal 6-nucleotide barcodes that were used for demultiplexing. Sequencing of libraries was performed on an Illumina MiSeq with 2x220 or 2x250 nucleotide paired-end reads. On the authors' methods: Paired reads were merged using FLASH 1.2.11 and were aligned to the GRCh37 human genome using BWA-MEM, after which TRA and TRB reads were extracted. An IMGT-derived reference of cassette sequences and CDR3 motifs, with pseudogenes included, was used for V and J assignment. Reads were translated in three frames, and productive CDR3s were defined as those with a C...FGXG motif and no stop codons. Unique combinations of V-J cassette pair and CDR3 amino acid sequence were defined as clonotypes. Reads were filtered by Hamming distance, thresholded by each sample's sequence error rate in mapped regions. The public reads were quality trimmed at Q25 with fastp and then assembled into clones with MiXCR by TCRdb, keeping productive beta chains. A single entry per CDR3 protein holds the most common genes and DNA from its merged rows. TCRdb's processing, not the authors', yielded these V and J calls. This sample lists more than 300,000 distinct CDR3 sequences; about two fifths were detected once. Jointly, the top ten make up about 12% of the sample.

Based on the germline V gene (reference sequence), the CDR1 and CDR2 sequences are DFQATT and SNEGSKA. From the cysteine through the phenylalanine, the CDR3 covers 10 amino acids. Only the CDR3 part of the read is kept: 30 bases, read in frame from the first base. In this chain, TRBV20-1 is recombined with TRBJ2-7; the D segment is perhaps TRBD1 or TRBD2, each sharing 6 matched bases. The sequence was collected from a human donor with low-grade glioma or glioblastoma, undergoing nonglioma brain surgery, or in good health (not recorded which). Sequencing input: glioma tissue, nonneoplastic brain tissue, or PBMCs (not recorded which). The nucleotide sequence is TGCAGCGCTACGGGGGCCGAGCAGTACTTC. Translated, this is CSATGAEQYF.